Following are 10 T cell receptor beta chains from one sample sequenced in a study of shared clonotypes between healthy human individuals. Only in-frame clones appear in the TCRdb table, and some are missing; sequencing was by immunoSEQ multiplex PCR. The sample yields about half a million clones, over 70% seen once. Sequencing was performed on PBMCs. These TCRs come from a middle-aged woman in good health. Some clones in this sample may be carry-over from other donors' samples.

The chain recombines TRBV2 with TRBJ1-2; D unresolved. The germline V and J ends were trimmed by 2 bases and 4 bases, with 11 bases remaining between them. Germline V gene sequence: CDR1 SNHLY, CDR2 FYNNEI. The CDR3 totals 14 residues. CDR3 nucleotides: TGTGCCAGCAGTGAATCGGGAAGTATCTATGGCTACACCTTC. Its protein is CASSESGSIYGYTF. The full variable domain, in which reference TRBV2 and TRBJ1-2 provide the parts outside the CDR3, is EPEVTQTPSHQVTQMGQEVILRCVPISNHLYFYWYRQILGQKVEFLVSFYNNEISEKSEIFDDQFSVERPDGSNFTLKIRSTKLEDSAMYFCASSESGSIYGYTFGSGTRLTVV.

For this clone: A far larger clone is only one base removed, so a read error is likely. The J gene is TRBJ2-3, the V gene TRBV7-9, with a weak D call TRBD1 (6 bases). The CDR3 consists of 16 residues. The ends were cut back, 10 bases at V and 11 bases at J, with 31 bases in the middle. Germline CDR1 reads SEHNR; CDR2 reads FQNEAQ (reference sequence). CDR3 bases: TGTGCCAACAGGCCCCCTCTACAGGGCGGAGACGAGGGGCAGTATTTT. This gives the protein CANRPPLQGGDEGQYF. Based on the CDR3 plus reference TRBV7-9 and TRBJ2-3, the full variable domain is DTGVSQNPRHKITKRGQNVTFRCDPISEHNRLYWYRQTLGQGPEFLTYFQNEAQLEKSRLLSDRFSAERPKGSFSTLEIQRTEQGDSAMYLCANRPPLQGGDEGQYFGPGTRLTVL.

This chain links TRBV5-1 with TRBJ2-1; 9 nucleotides agree with TRBD1. The V and J ends lost 5 bases and 4 bases, in that order; junction bases with no gene match: 7. This CDR3 is built from 15 residues. Germline values: CDR1 SGHRS, CDR2 YFSETQ. The CDR3 DNA follows: TGCGCCAGCAGGGCCGGGACAGGGACTTACAATGAGCAGTTCTTC. Translating gives CASRAGTGTYNEQFF.

This chain links TRBV4-3 with TRBJ2-1; the match to TRBD2 covers 9 bases. Unmatched junction bases numbered 11, after V lost 4 bases and J lost 10 bases. This CDR3 is 15 amino acids long. The germline gives CDR1 LGHNA, CDR2 YSLEER. The CDR3 DNA sequence: TGCGCCAGCAGCCTGGGGGCAGGAGGGACTAGCGAGCAGTTCTTC. Protein product: CASSLGAGGTSEQFF.

This CDR3 is CASSPPSGTTTYEQYF. CDR3 nucleotides: TGTGCCAGCTCACCACCGTCCGGGACAACTACCTACGAGCAGTACTTC. This chain links TRBV18 with TRBJ2-7, with D perhaps matching TRBD1 (6 bases). CDR1 and CDR2 from the germline V gene are KGHSH and LQKENI. With 0 bases removed from V and 2 bases from J, the gap between germline ends came to 14 bases. The CDR3 loop spans 16 amino acids.

The chain combines TRBV7-8 with TRBJ1-2, with a tentative D call TRBD1 (5 bases). Germline values: CDR1 SGHVS, CDR2 FQNEAQ. This CDR3 region has 19 residues. Trimming removed 1 base from V and 3 bases from J, with 24 bases in between. The CDR3 nucleotides are TGTGCCAGCAGCTTAGTGGGTGGGGGACCGGAGGTCCCTCACTATGGCTACACCTTC. Translating it yields CASSLVGGGPEVPHYGYTF.

V gene TRBV7-8 combines with J gene TRBJ1-6; D is perhaps TRBD1 (5 bases). Trimming shortened V by 1 base and J by 4 bases, and 11 bases separated the two germline ends. CDR3 size: 16 residues. Germline V gene sequence: CDR1 SGHVS, CDR2 FQNEAQ. This CDR3 reads CASSLGRDLYNSPLHF. CDR3 nucleotide sequence: TGTGCCAGCAGCTTAGGCCGGGACCTTTATAATTCACCCCTCCACTTT.

The chain combines TRBV28 with TRBJ2-7, with 10 bases aligning to TRBD2. Germline V gives CDR1 MDHEN, CDR2 SYDVKM. This CDR3 is 17 amino acids long. The junction had 15 bases not matched to a gene; V was cut back by 3 bases and J by 7 bases. CDR3 protein: CASSFGEEREGRWEQYF. In DNA, the CDR3 is TGTGCCAGCAGTTTCGGGGAAGAGCGGGAGGGCCGTTGGGAGCAGTACTTC.

A single count supports this clone. This likely traces to a read error, being one base from a far larger clone. The sample holds other DNA sequences that translate to the same CDR3. The CDR3 sequence is CSVEGDYSYEQYF. The CDR3 nucleotides are TGCAGCGTTGAGGGGGATTACTCCTACGAGCAGTACTTC. V is TRBV29-1 and J is TRBJ2-7; D is possibly TRBD1 or TRBD2 (5 bases each). Germline CDR1 and CDR2: SQVTM and ANQGSEA. The CDR3 totals 13 residues. V was trimmed by 3 bases and J by 0 bases, leaving 9 bases between them.

Here the CDR3 reads CASSLPGDTDTQYF. CDR3 DNA: TGTGCCAGCAGCTTACCGGGAGATACAGATACGCAGTATTTT. The rearrangement uses TRBV7-3 and TRBJ2-3, with D possibly matching TRBD2 (6 bases). Germline assignment: CDR1 SGHTA and CDR2 FQGTGA. The CDR3 loop spans 14 amino acids. V was clipped by 2 bases and J by 3 bases, with 9 bases between them.